These 18 T cell receptor beta chains came from one sample sequenced in a study of human T cells and chemical hapten exposure. Documented time point: pre-sensitization, week 0. Specified treatment: therapeutic diphenylcyclopropenone sensitization with weekly scalp DPC. TCRdb called the RACE reads again in MiXCR, with one record for every CDR3 protein. The repertoire holds some 38,000 distinct CDR3 sequences, with 7.5% to 8% as singletons. This material consisted of whole blood, taken in connection with sensitization to the hapten diphenylcyclopropenone (DPC). These receptors came from a woman in her forties or fifties with alopecia areata. Some clones in this sample may be carry-over from other donors' samples.

This clonotype was picked up many times. CDR3 nucleotides: TGTGCCAGCAGCTCTGGGACATCGAGGGGTGAAAAACTGTTTTTT. Protein product: CASSSGTSRGEKLFF. The chain combines TRBV7-2 with TRBJ1-4; TRBD1 might be the D (6 bases). CDR1 is SGHTA and CDR2 is FQGNSA in the germline V gene. The CDR3 loop spans 15 amino acids. Trimming removed 4 bases at V and 7 bases at J, with 16 bases between.

This clonotype was seen a few times. The chain couples TRBV27 to TRBJ1-5, with D perhaps TRBD1 (5 bases). The CDR3 loop spans 14 amino acids. The ends were cut back, 8 bases at V and 5 bases at J, with 16 bases in the middle. Looked up from germline, CDR1 is MNHEY and CDR2 is SMNVEV (reference sequence). The DNA for the CDR3 is TGTGCCAGCCGATCCAGGGTTCAGCATCAGCCCCAGCATTTT. Translating gives CASRSRVQHQPQHF.

This clonotype was detected ten times or more. This chain links TRBV4-2 with TRBJ2-7; 9 bases agree with TRBD2. There are 15 residues in the CDR3. The germline gives CDR1 LGHNA, CDR2 YNFKEQ. V shed 4 bases, J shed 5 bases, and the junction held 9 bases outside the gene matches. This CDR3 is CASSPVSGRMNEQYF. For the CDR3, the DNA is TGTGCCAGCAGCCCTGTGAGCGGGAGGATGAACGAGCAGTACTTC.

This clonotype was seen only a few times. This chain uses TRBV6-2 or TRBV6-3 with TRBJ2-3; tentative D call: TRBD1 (5 bases). The ends were cut back, 5 bases at V and 0 bases at J, with 18 bases in the middle. The CDR3 spans 17 residues. Germline V gene lookup returns CDR1 MNHEY and CDR2 SVGEGT. CDR3 DNA: TGTGCCAGCAGTAGGGGCCGAGGACAAAGCAGCACAGATACGCAGTATTTT. Translated: CASSRGRGQSSTDTQYF.

This clonotype has a count of ten or more. The chain carries TRBV28 and TRBJ1-2, with D hard to call. V was shortened by 8 bases and J by 0 bases, with 10 bases between the two germline ends. Germline CDR1 and CDR2: MDHEN and SYDVKM. This CDR3 spans 13 amino acids. As DNA, the CDR3 is TGTGCCAGCGGGCTACCCTCTAACTATGGCTACACCTTC. This sequence encodes CASGLPSNYGYTF.

This clonotype has just a few counts. The V and J genes are TRBV7-2 and TRBJ1-1, with D unresolved. Looked up from germline, CDR1 is SGHTA and CDR2 is FQGNSA. The CDR3 contains 15 residues. V was cut by 5 bases and J by 4 bases, with 17 bases left in between. DNA of the CDR3: TGTGCCAGCAGCCGCGGTCCTCCCATGGGCACTGAAGCTTTCTTT. Protein sequence: CASSRGPPMGTEAFF.

At least ten counts were recorded for this clonotype. The rearrangement links TRBV5-1 to TRBJ2-1; 9 bases fit TRBD1. Losses at the gene ends were 3 bases for V and 4 bases for J; bases not matched to a gene: 20. CDR3 length equals 20 residues. The germline V gene encodes CDR1 SGHRS and CDR2 YFSETQ. CDR3 in DNA: TGCGCCAGCAGCTCTAAACTCCGGGACAGGGAAACCGGGGTGTACAATGAGCAGTTCTTC. It is translated as CASSSKLRDRETGVYNEQFF.

A few counts support this clonotype. The CDR3 region is CASSPRVSGQETQYF. Here the CDR3 DNA reads TGTGCCAGCAGCCCCCGCGTTAGCGGGCAAGAGACCCAGTACTTC. The genes are TRBV3-1 and TRBJ2-5; 7 positions match TRBD2. The length of the CDR3 is 15 residues. CDR1 and CDR2 from the germline V gene are LGHDT and YNNKEL (reference sequence). Trimming cost V 4 bases and J 2 bases; bases outside gene matches: 7.

Here the CDR3 reads CASRRGTEAFF. CDR3 sequence (DNA): TGTGCCAGTCGACGGGGCACTGAAGCTTTCTTT. This chain links TRBV27 with TRBJ1-1; no definite D call. Trimming took off 9 bases at V and 4 bases at J, with 9 bases between the two ends. The CDR3 spans 11 residues. Per the germline V gene, CDR1 is MNHEY and CDR2 is SMNVEV (reference sequence).

To note about this clonotype: This sequence may be a read error, since a much larger clone differs from it by one base. V usage is TRBV7-7 and J usage is TRBJ2-2; D might be TRBD2 (6 bases). The CDR3 contains 15 residues. The germline V gene has CDR1 SSHAT and CDR2 FNYEAQ (reference sequence). In DNA form, the CDR3 reads TGTGCTAGCAGCCTCTCCGGGGGACGTACCAGGGAGCTGTTTTTT. This translates into CASSLSGGRTRELFF.

This clonotype was detected many times. The chain links TRBV7-9 to TRBJ2-3; TRBD2 agrees at 16 bases. The CDR3 spans 15 residues. Looked up from germline, CDR1 is SEHNR and CDR2 is FQNEAQ (reference sequence). The J segment lost 6 bases and the V segment lost 3 bases, leaving 0 bases of the junction unmatched. In nucleotides, the CDR3 is TGTGCCAGCAGCTTGGGACTAGCGGGAGGGGATACGCAGTATTTT. It translates to CASSLGLAGGDTQYF.

This clonotype was recorded many times. This sequence joins TRBV4-2 and TRBJ2-5; D not certain. Germline CDR1 and CDR2: LGHNA and YNFKEQ. V shed 4 bases and J shed 5 bases, with 14 bases lying between them. The CDR3 extends over 14 amino acids. CDR3: CASSPTSGAETQYF. For the CDR3, the DNA is TGTGCCAGCAGCCCAACGTCAGGTGCCGAGACCCAGTACTTC.

This clonotype appeared many times. The V and J genes are TRBV29-1 and TRBJ2-7, with 10 nucleotides matching TRBD1. The CDR3 has 13 residues. Germline V gene data show CDR1 as SQVTM and CDR2 as ANQGSEA. The V gene end was trimmed by 3 bases and the J gene end by 6 bases; junction bases not matched to a gene: 5. CDR3 region: CSVEGDRGGEQYF. CDR3 DNA: TGCAGCGTTGAGGGGGACAGGGGAGGCGAGCAGTACTTC.

The V and J genes are TRBV7-2 and TRBJ2-5, with 7 positions matching TRBD2. CDR3 length equals 13 residues. The trim removed 4 bases at V and 7 bases at J, leaving 6 bases unmatched. Germline lookup yields CDR1 SGHTA and CDR2 FQGNSA. The CDR3 DNA follows: TGTGCCAGCAGCTCGCAGCGGGATGGGACCCAGTACTTC. It codes for CASSSQRDGTQYF.

This chain uses TRBV29-1 with TRBJ2-7; the D is unclear. V was shortened by 7 bases and J by 2 bases, with 15 bases between the two germline ends. The germline gives CDR1 SQVTM, CDR2 ANQGSEA. The CDR3 runs to 13 residues. This chain's CDR3 is CSAAQRLTYEQYF. CDR3 nucleotide sequence: TGCAGCGCCGCCCAGAGATTGACCTACGAGCAGTACTTC.

This clonotype has a count of ten or more. CDR3 coding DNA: TGTGCCAGCAGACGACAGGCGACTAACACCGGGGAGCTGTTTTTT. Translating it yields CASRRQATNTGELFF. The rearrangement links TRBV12-3 or TRBV12-4 to TRBJ2-2; D is possibly TRBD1 (6 bases). Trimming removed 6 bases at V and 2 bases at J, with 13 bases between. The CDR3 loop spans 15 amino acids.

This clonotype was detected only a few times. This chain joins TRBV5-1 and TRBJ1-5; 9 bases are shared with TRBD1. CDR3 size: 14 residues. V was clipped by 7 bases and J by 7 bases; unmatched bases: 9. Germline assignment: CDR1 SGHRS and CDR2 YFSETQ. The CDR3 DNA is TGCGCCAGCTCGCCGGGACAGGGAGGCCAGCCCCAGCATTTT. The encoded protein is CASSPGQGGQPQHF. The complete variable domain, with remaining parts taken from reference TRBV5-1 and TRBJ1-5, reads KAGVTQTPRYLIKTRGQQVTLSCSPISGHRSVSWYQQTPGQGLQFLFEYFSETQRNKGNFPGRFSGRQFSNSRSEMNVSTLELGDSALYLCASSPGQGGQPQHFGDGTRLSIL.

The CDR3 DNA follows: TGTGCCAGCTCCCTACGACAGGGGGAGACCCAGTACTTC. It encodes CASSLRQGETQYF. V and J are TRBV18 and TRBJ2-5, with 8 bases lining up with TRBD1. The CDR3 consists of 13 residues. V dropped 6 bases and J dropped 5; count of bases not matched to a gene: 5. Germline values: CDR1 KGHSH, CDR2 LQKENI. Full variable domain (remainder filled in from reference TRBV18 and TRBJ2-5): NAGVMQNPRHLVRRRGQEARLRCSPMKGHSHVYWYRQLPEEGLKFMVYLQKENIIDESGMPKERFSAEFPKEGPSILRIQQVVRGDSAAYFCASSLRQGETQYFGPGTRLLVL.